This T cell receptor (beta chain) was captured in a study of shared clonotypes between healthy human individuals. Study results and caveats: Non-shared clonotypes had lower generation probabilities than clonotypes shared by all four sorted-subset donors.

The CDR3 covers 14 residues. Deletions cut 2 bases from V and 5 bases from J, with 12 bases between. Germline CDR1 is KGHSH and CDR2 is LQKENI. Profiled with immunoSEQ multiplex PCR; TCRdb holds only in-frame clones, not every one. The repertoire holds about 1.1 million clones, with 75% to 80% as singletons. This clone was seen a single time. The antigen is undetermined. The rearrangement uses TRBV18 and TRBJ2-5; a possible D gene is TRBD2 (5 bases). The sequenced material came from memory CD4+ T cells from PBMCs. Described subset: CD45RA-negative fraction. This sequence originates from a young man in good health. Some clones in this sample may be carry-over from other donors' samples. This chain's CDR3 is CASSPNEGRETQYF. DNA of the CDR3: TGTGCCAGCTCACCAAACGAGGGAAGGGAGACCCAGTACTTC. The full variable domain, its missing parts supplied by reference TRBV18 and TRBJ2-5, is NAGVMQNPRHLVRRRGQEARLRCSPMKGHSHVYWYRQLPEEGLKFMVYLQKENIIDESGMPKERFSAEFPKEGPSILRIQQVVRGDSAAYFCASSPNEGRETQYFGPGTRLLVL.